This T cell receptor beta chain was recovered during a study of breast tumors, draining lymph nodes, adjacent tissues. Study-level findings and limits: The data were judged consistent with most tumor T cells coming from lymph node and expanding in tumor.

Comment on this clonotype: Antigen unknown. This sequence may be a read error, since a much larger clone differs from it by one base.

Samples came from axillary lymph nodes draining the breast cancer. TCRdb recomputed calls from the multiplex PCR reads with MiXCR, one row per CDR3 protein. The sample carries tens of thousands of distinct CDR3 sequences, approximately 20% recorded once. Per the germline V gene, CDR1 is LNHDA and CDR2 is SQIVND (reference sequence). This CDR3 is built from 14 residues. Trimming took 3 bases from V and 7 from J, leaving 13 bases between them. The rearrangement joins TRBV19 to TRBJ1-5, with a tentative D call TRBD1 (6 bases). The receptor was isolated from a female donor with breast cancer. Some clones in this sample may be carry-over from other donors' samples. Sequenced input: axillary lymph node tissue. CDR3 sequence (DNA): TGTGCCAGTAGTATTGTGGCAGGGGAGCAGCCCCAGCATTTT. Residues: CASSIVAGEQPQHF. The full variable domain, its missing parts supplied by reference TRBV19 and TRBJ1-5, is DGGITQSPKYLFRKEGQNVTLSCEQNLNHDAMYWYRQDPGQGLRLIYYSQIVNDFQKGDIAEGYSVSREKKESFPLTVTSAQKNPTAFYLCASSIVAGEQPQHFGDGTRLSIL.